This T cell receptor beta chain was captured in a study of T cells in Graves' hyperthyroidism and ophthalmopathy. Whole-study findings and limits: Blood held most thyroid clonotypes expanded above 0.001 frequency.

The table lists this clonotype with many counts. Its antigen is not identified. TCR beta CDR3 regions were amplified from RNA transcripts. Carried out on the TCR CDR3, a first-round RT-PCR used the HTBI primer set. MiXCR, run by TCRdb on the multiplex PCR reads, gives a single entry per CDR3 protein. The sample comprises 360,000 or so distinct CDR3 sequences, approximately 19% of which are singletons, and 3% to 4% rests with the top ten. Per germline, CDR1 KGHDR and CDR2 SFDVKD. Trimming removed 2 bases from V and 6 bases from J, with 6 bases in between. The CDR3 loop spans 12 amino acids. Patients aged 18 to 65 had newly diagnosed hyperthyroidism that had lasted under 2 months.

The chain has TRBV24-1 and TRBJ1-1, with D tentatively TRBD1 (5 bases). The TCR comes from a woman aged 18-30 years with Graves' hyperthyroidism. Sequenced material: blood. CDR3 in DNA: TGTGCCACCAGTGATTGGGGGGCTGAAGCTTTCTTT. Its translation: CATSDWGAEAFF.